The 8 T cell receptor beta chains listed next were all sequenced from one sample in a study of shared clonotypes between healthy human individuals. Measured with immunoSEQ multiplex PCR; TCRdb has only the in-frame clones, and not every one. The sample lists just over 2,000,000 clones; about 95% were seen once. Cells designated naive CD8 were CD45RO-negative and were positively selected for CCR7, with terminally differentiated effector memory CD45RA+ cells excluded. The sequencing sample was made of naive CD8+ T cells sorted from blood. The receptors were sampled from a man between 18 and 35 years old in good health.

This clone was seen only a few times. The CDR3 protein is CASTHRAREKLFF. CDR3 DNA sequence: TGTGCCAGCACCCACAGGGCTAGGGAAAAACTGTTTTTT. The chain has TRBV28 and TRBJ1-4, with D perhaps TRBD1 (6 bases). Trimming cost V 7 bases and J 8 bases, with 14 bases left between them. CDR1 is MDHEN, CDR2 SYDVKM, per germline. This CDR3 is built from 13 residues.

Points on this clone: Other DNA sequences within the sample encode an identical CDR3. CDR3 nucleotides: TGTGCCAGCAGTTTGGGGGGGCGTGCTGAAGCTTTCTTT. Translating it yields CASSLGGRAEAFF. The chain employs TRBV27 and TRBJ1-1, with TRBD1 as a possible D gene (6 bases). Trimming cost V 3 bases and J 6 bases, with 11 bases left between them. Germline V gene lookup returns CDR1 MNHEY and CDR2 SMNVEV (reference sequence). This CDR3 contains 13 residues.

The CDR3 spells CASSPVGEGRGTEAFF. As DNA, the CDR3 is TGTGCCAGCAGCCCGGTCGGGGAAGGACGGGGCACTGAAGCTTTCTTT. The gene calls are TRBV7-9 and TRBJ1-1; D gene uncertain. CDR3 length equals 16 residues. The germline V gene encodes CDR1 SEHNR and CDR2 FQNEAQ (reference sequence). V lost 5 bases and J lost 4, with 20 bases in between. The whole variable domain, filled in from reference TRBV7-9 and TRBJ1-1, reads DTGVSQNPRHKITKRGQNVTFRCDPISEHNRLYWYRQTLGQGPEFLTYFQNEAQLEKSRLLSDRFSAERPKGSFSTLEIQRTEQGDSAMYLCASSPVGEGRGTEAFFGQGTRLTVV.

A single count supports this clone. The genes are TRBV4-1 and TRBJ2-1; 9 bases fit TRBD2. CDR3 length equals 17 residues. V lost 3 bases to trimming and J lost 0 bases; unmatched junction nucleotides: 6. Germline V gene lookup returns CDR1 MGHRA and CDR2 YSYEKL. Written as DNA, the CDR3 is TGCGCCAGCAGCCAGCAAGCGGGAGGAGTCTCCTACAATGAGCAGTTCTTC. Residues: CASSQQAGGVSYNEQFF.

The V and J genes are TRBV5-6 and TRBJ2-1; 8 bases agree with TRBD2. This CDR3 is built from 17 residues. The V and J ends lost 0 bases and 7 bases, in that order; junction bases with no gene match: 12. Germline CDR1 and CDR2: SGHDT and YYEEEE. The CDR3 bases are TGTGCCAGCAGCTTGGATCTAGCGGGTCTTGAAAGGAATGAGCAGTTCTTC. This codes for CASSLDLAGLERNEQFF.

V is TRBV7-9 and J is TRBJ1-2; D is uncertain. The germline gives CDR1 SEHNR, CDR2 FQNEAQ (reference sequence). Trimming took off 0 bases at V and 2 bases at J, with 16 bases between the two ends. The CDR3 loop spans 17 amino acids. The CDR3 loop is CASSLASPADINYGYTF. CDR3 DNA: TGTGCCAGCAGCTTAGCTTCCCCGGCCGATATAAACTATGGCTACACCTTC.

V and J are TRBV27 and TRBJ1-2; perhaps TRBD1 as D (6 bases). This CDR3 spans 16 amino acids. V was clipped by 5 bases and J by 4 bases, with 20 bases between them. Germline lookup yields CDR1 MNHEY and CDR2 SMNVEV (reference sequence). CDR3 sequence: CASSPKLNRVGYGYTF. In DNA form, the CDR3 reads TGTGCCAGCAGTCCAAAACTTAACAGGGTTGGCTATGGCTACACCTTC.

This CDR3 reads CASSLAEGKRYEQYF. DNA of the CDR3: TGCGCCAGCAGCTTGGCCGAGGGGAAACGCTACGAGCAGTACTTC. The chain recombines TRBV5-1 with TRBJ2-7, with D perhaps TRBD1 or TRBD2 (5 bases each). V was clipped by 0 bases and J by 3 bases, with 13 bases between them. The CDR3 sequence is 15 residues long. The germline gives CDR1 SGHRS, CDR2 YFSETQ. The entire variable domain, with the rest obtained from reference TRBV5-1 and TRBJ2-7, is as follows: KAGVTQTPRYLIKTRGQQVTLSCSPISGHRSVSWYQQTPGQGLQFLFEYFSETQRNKGNFPGRFSGRQFSNSRSEMNVSTLELGDSALYLCASSLAEGKRYEQYFGPGTRLTVT.